This TCR beta chain was identified in a study of cytomegalovirus exposure and HLA in healthy donors. Findings and caveats of the study: Confirmation in vitro established that a few CMV-associated chains were specific for CMV antigens. Later work associated around 18,000 TCR beta sequences with HLA alleles at 0.05 false discovery rate. A later analysis linked a missense DCLRE1C variant to TCR beta V- and J-gene trimming. Researchers reported from a later analysis that most CMV-associated TCR beta chains appeared HLA-restricted.

A remark on this clone: Antigen unknown.

The primer mix had 60 Vbeta and 13 Jbeta primers. Clones were read by immunoSEQ multiplex PCR, and TCRdb kept only the in-frame ones, dropping some. This table holds about 94,000 clones, about 80% found once. The CDR3 is 12 amino acids. Trimming removed 5 bases from V and 7 bases from J; junction bases left unmatched: 4. The germline gives CDR1 LNHDA, CDR2 SQIVND (reference sequence). The chain couples TRBV19 to TRBJ1-2; 7 bases map to TRBD1. The receptor's source is a human donor in good health. Sequencing input: PBMCs. CDR3 residues: CASSYRQGGYTF. The CDR3 DNA reads as TGTGCCAGTAGTTATCGACAGGGTGGCTACACCTTC. The full variable domain, with the rest looked up from reference TRBV19 and TRBJ1-2, is DGGITQSPKYLFRKEGQNVTLSCEQNLNHDAMYWYRQDPGQGLRLIYYSQIVNDFQKGDIAEGYSVSREKKESFPLTVTSAQKNPTAFYLCASSYRQGGYTFGSGTRLTVV.